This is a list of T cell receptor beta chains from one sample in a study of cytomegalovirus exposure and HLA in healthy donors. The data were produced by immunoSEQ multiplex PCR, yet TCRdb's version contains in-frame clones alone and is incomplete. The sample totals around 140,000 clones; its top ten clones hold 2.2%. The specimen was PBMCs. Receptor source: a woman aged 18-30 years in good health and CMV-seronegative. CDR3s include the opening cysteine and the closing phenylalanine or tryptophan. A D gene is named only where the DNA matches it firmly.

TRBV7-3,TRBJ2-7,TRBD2,TGTGCCAGCAGCTTAACAGCGGGAGGGATATACGAGCAGTACTTC,CASSLTAGGIYEQYF
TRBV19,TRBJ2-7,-,TGTGCCAGTAGTATGGGACTGGCTAGCTCCTACGAGCAGTACTTC,CASSMGLASSYEQYF
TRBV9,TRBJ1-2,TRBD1,TGTGCCAGCAGCGTAGACGGGACAGGGCGCTATGGCTACACCTTC,CASSVDGTGRYGYTF
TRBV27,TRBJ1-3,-,TGTGCCAGCAAACAACAGGGAGCTGGAAACACCATATATTTT,CASKQQGAGNTIYF
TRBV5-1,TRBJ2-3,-,TGCGCCAGCAGCTCACGGGTAGAGGTTTACGATACGCAGTATTTT,CASSSRVEVYDTQYF
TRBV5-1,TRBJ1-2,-,TGCGCCAGCACCCAAGGGGGAGGGTATGGCTACACCTTC,CASTQGGGYGYTF
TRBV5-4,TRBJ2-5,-,TGTGCCAGCAGCTTGGGGGGGCGGACAGAAGAGACCCAGTACTTC,CASSLGGRTEETQYF
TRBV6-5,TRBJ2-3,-,TGTGCCAGCAGGTTCAGAGCGGCAGATACGCAGTATTTT,CASRFRAADTQYF
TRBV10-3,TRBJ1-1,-,TGTGCCATCAGTCCTCTGAACACTGAAGCTTTCTTT,CAISPLNTEAFF
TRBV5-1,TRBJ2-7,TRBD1,TGCGCCAGCAGCAAAGACAGGGGGGAATTCGTCTACGAGCAGTACTTC,CASSKDRGEFVYEQYF
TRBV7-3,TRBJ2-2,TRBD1,TGTGCCAGCAGGAGAGACAGGGTCGGGGAGCTGTTTTTT,CASRRDRVGELFF
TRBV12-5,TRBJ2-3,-,TGTGCTAGTGGGGGGACACCCATTTCCACAGATACGCAGTATTTT,CASGGTPISTDTQYF
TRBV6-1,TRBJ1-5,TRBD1,TGTGCCAGCTCGAGGACAGGGGACAATCAGCCCCAGCATTTT,CASSRTGDNQPQHF
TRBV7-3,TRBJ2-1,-,TGTGCCAGCAGCTCATTGGTGGGCGCTGAGCAGTTCTTC,CASSSLVGAEQFF
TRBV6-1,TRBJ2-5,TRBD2,TGTGCCAGCAGTGGACTAGCGGGAGGGCAAGAGACCCAGTACTTC,CASSGLAGGQETQYF
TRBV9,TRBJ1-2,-,TGTGCCAGCAGCGTAGTGGCAGAATCCTATGGCTACACCTTC,CASSVVAESYGYTF
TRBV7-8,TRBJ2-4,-,TGTGCCAGCAGCTTAGATCTGCGTAGGGGGAATCCCAAAAACATTCAGTACTTC,CASSLDLRRGNPKNIQYF
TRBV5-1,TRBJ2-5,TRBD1,TGCGCCAGCAGCTTTAGGACAGGGGAGACCCAGTACTTC,CASSFRTGETQYF
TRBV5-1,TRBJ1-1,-,TGCGCCAGCAGGGCCTCCACAGGGAACACTGAAGCTTTCTTT,CASRASTGNTEAFF
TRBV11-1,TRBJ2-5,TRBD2,TGTGCCAGCAGCTGGGGACTAGCAGAGACCCAGTACTTC,CASSWGLAETQYF
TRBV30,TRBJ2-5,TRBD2,TGTGCCTGGAGTGTAGGACTAGCGGGGGAGACCCAGTACTTC,CAWSVGLAGETQYF
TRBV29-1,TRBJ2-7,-,TGCAGCGCCCATAGGGGCTACGAGCAGTACTTC,CSAHRGYEQYF
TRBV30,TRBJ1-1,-,TGTGCCGCGAGCGGACTTATAACAGGGTCGCCCGCTTTCTTT,CAASGLITGSPAFF
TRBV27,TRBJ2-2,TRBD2,TGTGCCAGCAGTCTCACGGGACTAGCGGGTTTAATGAACACCGGGGAGCTGTTTTTT,CASSLTGLAGLMNTGELFF
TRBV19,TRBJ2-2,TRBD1,TGTGCCAGTAGTATCGGACAGGGGTTACCCGGGGAGCTGTTTTTT,CASSIGQGLPGELFF
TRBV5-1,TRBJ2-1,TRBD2,TGCGCCAGCAGCCAGGGACTAGCGGGAGATGGGCCCAATGAGCAGTTCTTC,CASSQGLAGDGPNEQFF
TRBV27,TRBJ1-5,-,TGTGCCAGCAGTTTATCGTTGACATCAAGTCTCAATCAGCCCCAGCATTTT,CASSLSLTSSLNQPQHF
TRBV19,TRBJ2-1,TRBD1,TGTGCCAGTAGTCCGCGGACAGGGGGATCCTACAATGAGCAGTTCTTC,CASSPRTGGSYNEQFF
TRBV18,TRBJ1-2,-,TGTGCCAGCTCACCCCTGTCCCCGACAGATGGCTACACCTTC,CASSPLSPTDGYTF
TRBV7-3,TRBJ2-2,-,TGTGCCAGCAGCTCAAGCCGAACGAACACCGGGGAGCTGTTTTTT,CASSSSRTNTGELFF
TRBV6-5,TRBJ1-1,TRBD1,TGTGCCAGCAGTCGTGAGGACAGGGAAGCCACTGAAGCTTTCTTT,CASSREDREATEAFF
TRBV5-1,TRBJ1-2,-,TGCGCCAGCAGCCCCCAGTTGGGGGCCCGCTATGGCTACACCTTC,CASSPQLGARYGYTF
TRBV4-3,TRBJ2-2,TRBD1,TGCGCCAGCAGCCAGGAGGCCCCCGGCAGGGGGCACACCGGGGAGCTGTTTTTT,CASSQEAPGRGHTGELFF
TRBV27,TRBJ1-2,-,TGTGCCAGCAGCTCACGGACAGCGAGCTATGGCTACACCTTC,CASSSRTASYGYTF
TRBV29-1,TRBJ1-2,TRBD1,TGCAGCGCAGCGGCAGGGGGCTATGGCTACACCTTC,CSAAAGGYGYTF
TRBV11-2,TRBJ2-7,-,TGTGCCAGCAGCTTAGGGGGGGACTACGAGCAGTACTTC,CASSLGGDYEQYF